A selection of T cell receptor beta chains follows, all from one sample in a study of TIL therapy for anti-PD-1-resistant metastatic lung cancer. Repertoires were generated with immunoSEQ multiplex PCR, while TCRdb's copy carries only in-frame clones and drops some. The repertoire holds nearly 60,000 clones, with around 67% as singletons. The material sequenced was blood, taken at baseline. Every receptor here comes from a person aged 25-80 years with non-small cell lung cancer. The CDR3 runs from the conserved cysteine through the conserved F or W. Fields, in order: CDR3 protein, CDR3 DNA, V gene, J gene, D gene, clone size. The D gene is left open where the match is weak. The size entry is marked missing in some rows and otherwise reads once, few, many or a size class.

CDR3: CAWSSQGADTQYF
DNA: TGTGCCTGGAGTTCACAGGGCGCTGATACGCAGTATTTT
V: TRBV30
J: TRBJ2-3
D: .
size: .

CDR3: CASSDEGLNTGELFF
DNA: TGTGCCAGCAGTGATGAAGGTCTGAACACCGGGGAGCTGTTTTTT
V: TRBV2
J: TRBJ2-2
D: .
size: .

CDR3: CASSLKLYEQYF
DNA: TGTGCCAGCAGCTTAAAACTTTACGAGCAGTACTTC
V: TRBV7-9
J: TRBJ2-7
D: .
size: .

CDR3: CASTPGLRDIQYF
DNA: TGTGCCAGCACTCCTGGACTACGGGACATTCAGTACTTC
V: TRBV6-1
J: TRBJ2-4
D: .
size: once

CDR3: CASKGLLGFSPLHF
DNA: TGTGCCAGCAAAGGACTTTTGGGGTTTTCACCCCTCCACTTT
V: TRBV5-5
J: TRBJ1-6
D: .
size: .

CDR3: CASSLHAGRNYGYTF
DNA: TGTGCCAGCAGCCTCCACGCAGGGAGGAACTATGGCTACACCTTC
V: TRBV13
J: TRBJ1-2
D: .
size: .

CDR3: CASSPMAGGRYNEQFF
DNA: TGTGCCAGCAGCCCGATGGCGGGGGGCAGATACAATGAGCAGTTCTTC
V: TRBV7-2
J: TRBJ2-1
D: TRBD2
size: once

CDR3: CAWSASTGELFF
DNA: TGTGCCTGGAGTGCGAGTACCGGGGAGCTGTTTTTT
V: TRBV30
J: TRBJ2-2
D: .
size: .

CDR3: CASSIVGRLGETQYF
DNA: TGTGCCAGTAGTATCGTTGGGAGGCTAGGAGAGACCCAGTACTTC
V: TRBV19
J: TRBJ2-5
D: .
size: .

CDR3: CASSLEEGYEQYF
DNA: TGCGCCAGCAGCTTGGAGGAAGGCTACGAGCAGTACTTC
V: TRBV5-1
J: TRBJ2-7
D: .
size: .

CDR3: CASSQGPASGSSDEQFF
DNA: TGCGCCAGCAGCCAAGGTCCAGCTAGCGGGAGTTCAGATGAGCAGTTCTTC
V: TRBV4-1
J: TRBJ2-1
D: TRBD2
size: .

CDR3: CASSLESGTAIYGYTF
DNA: TGTGCCAGCAGCTTAGAAAGCGGGACAGCCATTTATGGCTACACCTTC
V: TRBV7-9
J: TRBJ1-2
D: TRBD1
size: .

CDR3: CASSDQNFLNSPLHF
DNA: TGTGCCAGCAGTGATCAAAATTTCCTTAATTCACCCCTCCACTTT
V: TRBV2
J: TRBJ1-6
D: .
size: .

CDR3: CSARLVYEQYF
DNA: TGCAGTGCTAGATTGGTCTACGAGCAGTACTTC
V: TRBV20-1
J: TRBJ2-7
D: .
size: .

CDR3: CASSRRHNGYTF
DNA: TGTGCCAGCAGCCGAAGGCATAATGGCTACACCTTC
V: TRBV11-2
J: TRBJ1-2
D: .
size: .

CDR3: CASSYQNEQFF
DNA: TGTGCCAGCAGTTATCAGAATGAGCAGTTCTTC
V: TRBV2
J: TRBJ2-1
D: .
size: once

CDR3: CASSFVPPGQEYYEQYF
DNA: TGTGCCAGCAGTTTTGTCCCTCCGGGACAGGAGTACTACGAGCAGTACTTC
V: TRBV27
J: TRBJ2-7
D: TRBD1
size: once

CDR3: CASSFRQGTKNIQYF
DNA: TGTGCCAGCAGCTTCAGACAGGGGACCAAAAACATTCAGTACTTC
V: TRBV5-8
J: TRBJ2-4
D: TRBD1
size: .

CDR3: CASSHTVGVYYGYTF
DNA: TGCGCCAGCAGCCACACCGTGGGGGTTTACTATGGCTACACCTTC
V: TRBV4-3
J: TRBJ1-2
D: .
size: .

CDR3: CGVGGPSTDTQYF
DNA: TGCGGGGTCGGAGGACCTAGCACAGATACGCAGTATTTT
V: TRBV29-1
J: TRBJ2-3
D: .
size: .

CDR3: CASSSEGGSGANVLTF
DNA: TGTGCCAGCAGTTCTGAGGGGGGCTCTGGGGCCAACGTCCTGACTTTC
V: TRBV6-6
J: TRBJ2-6
D: .
size: .

CDR3: CASRSQEGGRNQPQHF
DNA: TGTGCCAGTAGATCCCAGGAAGGGGGGCGCAATCAGCCCCAGCATTTT
V: TRBV19
J: TRBJ1-5
D: .
size: .

CDR3: CASRRASGDEQYF
DNA: TGTGCCAGTCGGAGGGCGAGTGGCGACGAGCAGTACTTC
V: TRBV19
J: TRBJ2-7
D: .
size: few

CDR3: CASSSGQFYGYTF
DNA: TGTGCCAGCAGTTCCGGACAGTTCTATGGCTACACCTTC
V: TRBV7-2
J: TRBJ1-2
D: .
size: few